Described below is a single T cell receptor (beta chain) sequence and its context. V lost 6 bases to trimming and J lost 3 bases, with 8 bases between them. This CDR3 is built from 12 residues. Germline V gene data show CDR1 as DFQATT and CDR2 as SNEGSKA (reference sequence). TCRdb fed the 5' RACE reads into MiXCR, producing one record per CDR3 protein. The table shows some 270,000 distinct CDR3 sequences, with approximately 20% occurring only once. The data originate from a study of CD8 T cells in ankylosing spondylitis. This TCR was sampled from a male donor with ankylosing spondylitis or in good health (not recorded which). Sequencing was done on a sample of blood, either unsorted or a sorted T cell fraction (not recorded which). The chain couples TRBV20-1 to TRBJ2-2; D ambiguous. The CDR3 reads CSARIYTGELFF. The CDR3 DNA is TGCAGTGCCCGAATTTACACCGGGGAGCTGTTTTTT.